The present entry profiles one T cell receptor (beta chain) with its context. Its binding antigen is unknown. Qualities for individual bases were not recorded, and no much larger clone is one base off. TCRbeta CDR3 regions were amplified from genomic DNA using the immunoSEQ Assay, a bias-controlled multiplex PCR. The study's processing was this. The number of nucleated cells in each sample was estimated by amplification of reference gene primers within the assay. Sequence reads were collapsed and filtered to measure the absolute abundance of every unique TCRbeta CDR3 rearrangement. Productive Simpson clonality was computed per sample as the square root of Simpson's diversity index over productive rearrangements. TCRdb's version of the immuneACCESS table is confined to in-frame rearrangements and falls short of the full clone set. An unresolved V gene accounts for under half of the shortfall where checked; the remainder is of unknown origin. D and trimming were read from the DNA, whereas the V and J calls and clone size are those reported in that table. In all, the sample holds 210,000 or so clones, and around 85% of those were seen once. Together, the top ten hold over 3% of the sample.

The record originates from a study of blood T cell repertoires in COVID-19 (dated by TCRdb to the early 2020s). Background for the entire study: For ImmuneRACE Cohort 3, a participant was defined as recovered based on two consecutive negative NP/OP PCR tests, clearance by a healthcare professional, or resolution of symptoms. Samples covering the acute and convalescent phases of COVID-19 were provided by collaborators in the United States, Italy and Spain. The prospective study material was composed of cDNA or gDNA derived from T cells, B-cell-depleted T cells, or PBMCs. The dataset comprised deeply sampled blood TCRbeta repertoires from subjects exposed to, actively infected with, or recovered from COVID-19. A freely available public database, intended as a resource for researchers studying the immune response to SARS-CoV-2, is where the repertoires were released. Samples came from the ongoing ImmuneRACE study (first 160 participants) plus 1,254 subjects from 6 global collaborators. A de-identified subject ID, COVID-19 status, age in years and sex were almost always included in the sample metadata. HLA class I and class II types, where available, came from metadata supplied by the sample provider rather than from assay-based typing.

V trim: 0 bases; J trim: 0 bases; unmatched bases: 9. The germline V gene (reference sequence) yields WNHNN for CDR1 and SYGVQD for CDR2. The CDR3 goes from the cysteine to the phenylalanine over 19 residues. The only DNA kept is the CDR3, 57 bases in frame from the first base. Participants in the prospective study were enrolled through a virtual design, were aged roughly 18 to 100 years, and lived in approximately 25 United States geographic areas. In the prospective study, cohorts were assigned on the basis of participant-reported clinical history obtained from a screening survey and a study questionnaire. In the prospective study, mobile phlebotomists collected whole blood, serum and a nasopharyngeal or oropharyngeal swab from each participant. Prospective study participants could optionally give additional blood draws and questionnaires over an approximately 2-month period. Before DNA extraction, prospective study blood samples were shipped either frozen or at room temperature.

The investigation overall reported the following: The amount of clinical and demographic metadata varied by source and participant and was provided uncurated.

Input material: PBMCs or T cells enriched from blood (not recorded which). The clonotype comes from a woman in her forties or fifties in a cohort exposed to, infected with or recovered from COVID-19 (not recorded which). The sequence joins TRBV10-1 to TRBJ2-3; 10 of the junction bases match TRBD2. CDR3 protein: CASSESSASGGRSTDTQYF. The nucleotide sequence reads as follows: TGCGCCAGCAGTGAGTCGTCTGCTAGCGGGGGCCGAAGCACAGATACGCAGTATTTT.